This T cell receptor beta chain was sequenced in a study of T cell changes during pregnancy in multiple sclerosis. The V and J ends lost 6 bases and 5 bases respectively, with 16 bases between them. The CDR3 is 13 residues long. CDR1 and CDR2 (germline): GTSNPN, SVGIG (reference sequence). TCRdb's table, derived via immunoSEQ multiplex PCR, lists solely in-frame clones and lacks some. The sample carries 35,000 to 45,000 clones, roughly 85% recorded once. The gene calls are TRBV30 and TRBJ2-5; D remains ambiguous. The specimen was CD4+ T cells from peripheral blood mononuclear cells, collected after pregnancy. The receptor's source is a female donor with multiple sclerosis, enrolled in a pregnancy study. CDR3 protein: CACAPRVRETQYF. The CDR3 DNA reads as TGTGCCTGTGCGCCACGGGTTCGCGAGACCCAGTACTTC.